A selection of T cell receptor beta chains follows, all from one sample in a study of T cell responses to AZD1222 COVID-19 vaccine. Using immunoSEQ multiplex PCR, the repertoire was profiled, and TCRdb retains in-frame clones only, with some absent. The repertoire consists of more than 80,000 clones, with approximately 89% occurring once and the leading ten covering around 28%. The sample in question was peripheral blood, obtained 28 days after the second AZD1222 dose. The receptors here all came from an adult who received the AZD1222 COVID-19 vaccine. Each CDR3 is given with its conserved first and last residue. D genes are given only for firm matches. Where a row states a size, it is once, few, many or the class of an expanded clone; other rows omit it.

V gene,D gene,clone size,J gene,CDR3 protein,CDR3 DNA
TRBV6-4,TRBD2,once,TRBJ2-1,CASSVLAGVSEQFF,TGTGCCAGCAGTGTTCTAGCGGGAGTCTCGGAGCAGTTCTTC
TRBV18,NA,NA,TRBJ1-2,CASSPPSPEANYGYTF,TGTGCCAGCTCACCACCGTCACCAGAGGCTAACTATGGCTACACCTTC
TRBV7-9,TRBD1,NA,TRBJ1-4,CASSSGQGNEKLFF,TGTGCCAGCAGCTCAGGACAGGGAAATGAAAAACTGTTTTTT
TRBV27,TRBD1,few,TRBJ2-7,CASSLVRDSPYEQYF,TGTGCCAGCAGTTTAGTAAGGGACAGTCCGTACGAGCAGTACTTC
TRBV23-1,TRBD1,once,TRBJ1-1,CAGLSGQDLMNTEAFF,TGCGCCGGTTTATCGGGACAGGACCTCATGAACACTGAAGCTTTCTTT
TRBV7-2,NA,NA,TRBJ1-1,CASSLNGLGDTEAFF,TGTGCCAGCAGCTTAAATGGGCTGGGGGACACTGAAGCTTTCTTT
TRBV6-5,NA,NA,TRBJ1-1,CASMPRGNTEAFF,TGTGCCAGCATGCCGAGGGGGAACACTGAAGCTTTCTTT
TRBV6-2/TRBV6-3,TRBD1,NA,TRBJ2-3,CASSPGTGFLDTQYF,TGTGCCAGCAGCCCCGGGACAGGGTTTTTAGATACGCAGTATTTT
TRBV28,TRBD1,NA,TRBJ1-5,CATHPPPGQGNQPQHF,TGTGCCACCCACCCACCCCCGGGACAGGGGAATCAGCCCCAGCATTTT
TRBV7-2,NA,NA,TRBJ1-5,CASSLISDQPQHF,TGTGCCAGCAGCCTCATATCAGATCAGCCCCAGCATTTT
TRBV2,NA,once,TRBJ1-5,CASSDLGGSNQPQHF,TGTGCCAGCAGTGATTTAGGGGGGTCCAATCAGCCCCAGCATTTT
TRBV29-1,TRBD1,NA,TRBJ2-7,CSVGTGTGRNEQYF,TGCAGCGTTGGTACCGGGACAGGGAGAAACGAGCAGTACTTC
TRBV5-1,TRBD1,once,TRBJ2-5,CASSTLPTGGLETQYF,TGCGCCAGCAGCACACTTCCGACAGGGGGCTTGGAGACCCAGTACTTC
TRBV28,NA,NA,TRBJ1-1,CASSLFDPNTEAFF,TGTGCCAGCAGTTTATTTGACCCTAACACTGAAGCTTTCTTT
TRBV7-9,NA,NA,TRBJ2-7,CATYRQAGSYEQYF,TGTGCCACCTACCGACAGGCGGGGTCCTACGAGCAGTACTTC
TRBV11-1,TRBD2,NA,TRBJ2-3,CASSPTAGADTQYF,TGTGCCAGCAGCCCTACCGCGGGGGCAGATACGCAGTATTTT
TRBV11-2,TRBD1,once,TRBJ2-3,CASSLAGRGPSTDTQYF,TGTGCCAGCAGCTTAGCTGGCAGGGGGCCTAGCACAGATACGCAGTATTTT
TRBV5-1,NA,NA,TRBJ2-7,CASSPGSNEQYF,TGCGCCAGCAGCCCGGGATCAAACGAGCAGTACTTC
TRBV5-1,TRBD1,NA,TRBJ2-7,CASSLETGGAYEQYF,TGCGCCAGCAGCTTGGAAACAGGGGGCGCGTACGAGCAGTACTTC
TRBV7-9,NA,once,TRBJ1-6,CASSFTGNSPLHF,TGTGCCAGCAGCTTCACAGGGAATTCACCCCTCCACTTT
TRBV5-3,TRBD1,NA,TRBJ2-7,CARSVAGTESSYEQYF,TGTGCCAGAAGCGTAGCTGGGACAGAGAGCTCCTACGAGCAGTACTTC
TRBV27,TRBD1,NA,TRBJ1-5,CASSSLGQGASQPQHF,TGTGCCAGCAGTTCCTTGGGACAGGGGGCGAGTCAGCCCCAGCATTTT
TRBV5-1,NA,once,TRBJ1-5,CASSLEGNSNQPQHF,TGCGCCAGCAGCTTGGAGGGAAATAGCAATCAGCCCCAGCATTTT
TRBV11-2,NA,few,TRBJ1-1,CASSPIGGSLNTEAFF,TGTGCCAGCAGCCCCATCGGTGGGTCCCTGAACACTGAAGCTTTCTTT
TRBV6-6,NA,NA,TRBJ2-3,CASWAGHTDTQYF,TGTGCCAGCTGGGCGGGGCACACAGATACGCAGTATTTT
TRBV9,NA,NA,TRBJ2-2,CASSVVSLAPGELFF,TGTGCCAGCAGCGTAGTATCCCTAGCCCCCGGGGAGCTGTTTTTT
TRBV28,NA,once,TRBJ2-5,CASSLEETQYF,TGTGCCAGCAGTTTGGAGGAGACCCAGTACTTC
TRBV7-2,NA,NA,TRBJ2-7,CASSSTPGTGRYEQYF,TGTGCCAGCAGCTCTACCCCGGGAACAGGGCGCTACGAGCAGTACTTC
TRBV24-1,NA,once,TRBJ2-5,CATSDLIGTPGDQETQYF,TGTGCCACCAGTGATTTGATCGGGACACCAGGGGACCAAGAGACCCAGTACTTC
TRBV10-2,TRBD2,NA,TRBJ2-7,CASSEGLAGYEQYF,TGCGCCAGCAGTGAGGGACTAGCGGGGTACGAGCAGTACTTC
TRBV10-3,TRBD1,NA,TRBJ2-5,CATTGEGQETQYF,TGTGCCACGACAGGGGAAGGGCAAGAGACCCAGTACTTC
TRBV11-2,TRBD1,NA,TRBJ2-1,CASSSGTGNWNEQFF,TGTGCCAGCAGCTCCGGGACAGGAAATTGGAATGAGCAGTTCTTC
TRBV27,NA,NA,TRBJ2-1,CASSLSLGGNEQFF,TGTGCCAGCAGTTTATCGTTAGGGGGGAATGAGCAGTTCTTC
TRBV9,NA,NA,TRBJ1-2,CASSASGPTGGYTF,TGTGCCAGCAGCGCCTCAGGGCCGACGGGTGGCTACACCTTC
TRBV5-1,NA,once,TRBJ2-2,CASSLGEGAGPNTGELFF,TGCGCCAGCAGCTTGGGGGAAGGGGCGGGACCGAACACCGGGGAGCTGTTTTTT
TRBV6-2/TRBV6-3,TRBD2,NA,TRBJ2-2,CASSYIGGRGGELFF,TGTGCCAGCAGTTATATCGGGGGGAGAGGCGGGGAGCTGTTTTTT
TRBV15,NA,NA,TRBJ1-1,CATSGGTEAFF,TGTGCCACCAGCGGGGGCACTGAAGCTTTCTTT
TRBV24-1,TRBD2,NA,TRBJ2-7,CATSDKRLAGGSMRCREQYF,TGTGCCACCAGTGATAAAAGACTAGCGGGAGGTTCAATGCGTTGCCGCGAGCAGTACTTC
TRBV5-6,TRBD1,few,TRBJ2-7,CASSLGQGVYEQYF,TGTGCCAGCAGCTTGGGACAGGGAGTCTACGAGCAGTACTTC
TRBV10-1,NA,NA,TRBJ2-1,CASSVRLKNEQFF,TGCGCCAGCAGTGTACGGCTTAAGAATGAGCAGTTCTTC
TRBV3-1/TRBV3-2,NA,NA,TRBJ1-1,CASSQAWTEAFF,TGTGCCAGCAGCCAAGCGTGGACTGAAGCTTTCTTT
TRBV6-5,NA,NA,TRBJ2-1,CASSYSRQEFF,TGTGCCAGCAGTTACTCGAGACAAGAGTTCTTC
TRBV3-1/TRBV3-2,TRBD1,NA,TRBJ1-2,CASRPTGSYGYTF,TGTGCCAGCAGGCCGACAGGGAGCTATGGCTACACCTTC
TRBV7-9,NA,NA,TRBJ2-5,CASSSVARTEETQYF,TGTGCCAGCAGCTCCGTGGCCCGGACGGAAGAGACCCAGTACTTC
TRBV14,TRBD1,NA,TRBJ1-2,CASSQEGQGAIGYTF,TGTGCCAGCAGCCAGGAGGGACAGGGGGCGATTGGCTACACCTTC
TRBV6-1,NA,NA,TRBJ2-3,CASSEGGLLTDTQYF,TGTGCCAGCAGTGAGGGCGGACTCCTCACAGATACGCAGTATTTT
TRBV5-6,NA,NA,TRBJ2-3,CASSFPPENTQYF,TGTGCCAGCAGCTTCCCTCCTGAGAATACGCAGTATTTT